This entry features one TCR beta chain sequence. Its antigen is unidentified. Trimming stripped 4 bases from V and 0 bases from J, with 14 bases between. This CDR3 is built from 16 residues. The germline V gene has CDR1 WSHSY and CDR2 SAAADI. Researchers partitioned CD4+ cells into CD45RA+ naive and CD45RA-negative memory subsets. The assay was immunoSEQ multiplex PCR, and TCRdb's table has in-frame clones only and misses some. The sample carries around 1,100,000 clones, approximately 80% recorded once. This entry comes from a study of shared clonotypes between healthy human individuals. As for the study in general: Per-donor plates numbered three CD4 naive, three CD4 memory, two CD8 naive and one CD8 memory. Study observations and caveats: The donor pool, a small one, limited the genetic and exposure-history diversity represented. Larger richness was generally estimated for naive than memory subsets.

The sample was memory CD4+ T cells from PBMCs. Noted subset: CD45RA-negative fraction. The V gene is TRBV10-2, the J gene TRBJ2-3, with D possibly being TRBD2 (5 bases). The TCR originated in a young man in good health. Some clones in this sample may be carry-over from other donors' samples. The CDR3 reads CASSVWRAPSTDTQYF. CDR3 sequence (DNA): TGCGCCAGCAGTGTATGGCGGGCTCCTAGCACAGATACGCAGTATTTT.